The rows below give T cell receptor beta chains drawn from one sample of a study of cytomegalovirus exposure and HLA in healthy donors. The data were produced by immunoSEQ multiplex PCR, yet TCRdb's version contains in-frame clones alone and is incomplete. Of over 150,000 clones in the sample, 65% to 80% were seen once. The specimen was PBMCs. The receptors stem from a man aged 40-55 years in good health and CMV-seronegative. The CDR3 runs from the conserved cysteine through the conserved F or W. A D gene is named only where the DNA matches it firmly. Clone size appears in some rows only: once, few, many, or a class for an expanded clone.

abundance	d_gene	v_gene	j_gene	len	CDR3aa	CDR3nt
few	TRBD1	TRBV7-2	TRBJ2-7	15	CASSLRLGQAYEQYF	TGTGCCAGCAGCTTACGACTGGGACAGGCGTACGAGCAGTACTTC
NA	NA	TRBV27	TRBJ1-1	13	CASSSNRDAPAFF	TGTGCCAGCAGTTCGAACAGGGATGCCCCCGCTTTCTTT
few	NA	TRBV15	TRBJ1-4	16	CATSRGRPSGNEKLFF	TGTGCCACCAGCAGAGGCCGTCCCTCAGGGAATGAAAAACTGTTTTTT
NA	TRBD1	TRBV28	TRBJ1-5	14	CATETGGGNQPQHF	TGTGCCACCGAGACAGGGGGTGGCAATCAGCCCCAGCATTTT
NA	NA	TRBV7-9	TRBJ2-5	12	CASSLFGETQYF	TGTGCCAGCAGCTTATTCGGTGAGACCCAGTACTTC
NA	NA	TRBV11-2	TRBJ2-5	16	CASSLTATGSQETQYF	TGTGCCAGCAGCTTAACGGCGACAGGATCTCAAGAGACCCAGTACTTC
NA	NA	TRBV7-8	TRBJ2-7	16	CASSLVFGGRSYEQYF	TGTGCCAGCAGCTTAGTATTCGGGGGACGGTCCTACGAGCAGTACTTC
NA	TRBD2	TRBV6-1	TRBJ2-1	15	CASSYGLAGNNEQFF	TGTGCCAGCAGCTACGGACTAGCGGGGAACAATGAGCAGTTCTTC
NA	NA	TRBV2	TRBJ1-1	12	CALLGGVTEAFF	TGTGCTCTCCTAGGGGGAGTCACTGAAGCTTTCTTT
once	TRBD1	TRBV29-1	TRBJ2-7	15	CSAYGGQGDEYEQYF	TGCAGCGCCTACGGTGGACAGGGAGATGAGTACGAGCAGTACTTC
NA	TRBD1	TRBV9	TRBJ1-5	15	CASSAGGKGDQPQHF	TGTGCCAGCAGCGCAGGGGGAAAAGGGGATCAGCCCCAGCATTTT
few	NA	TRBV25-1	TRBJ1-5	12	CASSEGGQPQHF	TGTGCCAGCAGTGAGGGGGGACAGCCCCAGCATTTT
NA	NA	TRBV29-1	TRBJ2-1	14	CSVEPPGSYNEQFF	TGCAGCGTTGAACCGCCGGGCTCCTACAATGAGCAGTTCTTC
NA	NA	TRBV6-1	TRBJ2-6	15	CASSDRQTGANVLTF	TGTGCCAGCAGTGACCGACAGACTGGGGCCAACGTCCTGACTTTC
NA	TRBD2	TRBV28	TRBJ2-1	15	CASSSSGDLYNEQFF	TGTGCCAGCAGTTCTAGCGGGGACCTCTACAATGAGCAGTTCTTC
many	NA	TRBV7-9	TRBJ2-7	15	CASSSTDGPFYEQYF	TGTGCCAGCAGCTCCACTGATGGGCCTTTCTACGAGCAGTACTTC
NA	NA	TRBV19	TRBJ1-2	12	CASSITGGGYTF	TGTGCCAGTAGTATAACGGGGGGCGGCTACACCTTC
once	NA	TRBV11-2	TRBJ1-2	14	CASSLTAANYGYTF	TGTGCCAGCAGCTTGACAGCAGCTAACTATGGCTACACCTTC
NA	NA	TRBV28	TRBJ2-7	12	CASSLYRYEQYF	TGTGCCAGCAGTTTATACAGGTACGAGCAGTACTTC
once	NA	TRBV2	TRBJ2-7	16	CASSEWTALGTYEQYF	TGTGCCAGCAGTGAATGGACAGCGTTAGGAACCTACGAGCAGTACTTC
NA	NA	TRBV4-3	TRBJ1-2	12	CASVGANYGYTF	TGCGCCAGTGTCGGGGCTAACTATGGCTACACCTTC
NA	NA	TRBV9	TRBJ2-1	15	CASSATLSSYNEQFF	TGTGCCAGCAGCGCGACTTTGAGCTCCTACAATGAGCAGTTCTTC
NA	TRBD2	TRBV18	TRBJ2-5	15	CASSPGLAVQETQYF	TGTGCCAGCTCGCCGGGACTAGCGGTACAAGAGACCCAGTACTTC
few	NA	TRBV19	TRBJ2-3	15	CASREGQSFTDTQYF	TGTGCCAGTAGGGAGGGACAGTCGTTCACAGATACGCAGTATTTT
NA	NA	TRBV27	TRBJ1-2	13	CASSGGLNYGYTF	TGTGCCAGCAGTGGGGGACTTAACTATGGCTACACCTTC
NA	TRBD2	TRBV2	TRBJ2-7	15	CASSVISGGGSEQYF	TGTGCCAGCAGTGTAATTAGCGGGGGGGGAAGCGAGCAGTACTTC
once	TRBD1	TRBV4-2	TRBJ1-5	15	CASSQVDRGAQPQHF	TGTGCCAGCAGCCAAGTGGACAGGGGGGCTCAGCCCCAGCATTTT
NA	TRBD1	TRBV6-1	TRBJ2-7	14	CASRSQGAAYEQYF	TGTGCCAGCAGGTCACAGGGGGCTGCCTACGAGCAGTACTTC
NA	NA	TRBV28	TRBJ1-2	14	CASSRGGSGYGYTF	TGTGCCAGCAGCCGCGGGGGGTCAGGATATGGCTACACCTTC